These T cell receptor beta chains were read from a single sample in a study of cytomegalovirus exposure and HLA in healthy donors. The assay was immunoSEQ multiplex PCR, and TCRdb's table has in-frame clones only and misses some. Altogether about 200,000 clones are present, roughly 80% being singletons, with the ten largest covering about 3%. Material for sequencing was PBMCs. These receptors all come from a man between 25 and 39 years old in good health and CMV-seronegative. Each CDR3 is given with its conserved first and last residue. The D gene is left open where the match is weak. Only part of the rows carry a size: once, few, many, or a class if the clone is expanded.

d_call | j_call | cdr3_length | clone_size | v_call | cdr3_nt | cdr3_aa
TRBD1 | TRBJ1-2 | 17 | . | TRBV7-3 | TGTGCCAGCAGCTCCACAGTATTGACAGGGACCAACTATGGCTACACCTTC | CASSSTVLTGTNYGYTF
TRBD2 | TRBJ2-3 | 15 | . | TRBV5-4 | TGTGCCAGCAGCTGGGGACTAGCAGGCACAGATACGCAGTATTTT | CASSWGLAGTDTQYF
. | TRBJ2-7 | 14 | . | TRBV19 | TGTGCCAGCAGAGGACAGCCTAACTCCTACGAGCAGTACTTC | CASRGQPNSYEQYF
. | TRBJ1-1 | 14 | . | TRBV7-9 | TGTGCCAGCAGTACCCAGGGGATGAAAACTGAAGCTTTCTTT | CASSTQGMKTEAFF
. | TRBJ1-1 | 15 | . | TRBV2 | TGTGCCAGCAGAGTGTTCGGGGCCCGGGGGACTGAAGCTTTCTTT | CASRVFGARGTEAFF
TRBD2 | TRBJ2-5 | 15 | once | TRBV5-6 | TGTGCCAGCAGCTTGCGGGCTAGCGGGGGGGAGACCCAGTACTTC | CASSLRASGGETQYF
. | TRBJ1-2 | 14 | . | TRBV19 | TGTGCCAGTAGCCGGGCCAGGGCTAACTATGGCTACACCTTC | CASSRARANYGYTF
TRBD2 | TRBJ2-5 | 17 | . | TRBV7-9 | TGTGCCAGCAGCATCGGGGGACTAGCGGGGGGGTTGGAGACCCAGTACTTC | CASSIGGLAGGLETQYF
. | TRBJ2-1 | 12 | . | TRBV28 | TGTGCCAGCAGTGCAGGGGTCGGGGAGCAGTTCTTC | CASSAGVGEQFF
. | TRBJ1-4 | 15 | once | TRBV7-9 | TGTGCCAGCAGTCGAACACGGGGGTCCAATGAAAAACTGTTTTTT | CASSRTRGSNEKLFF
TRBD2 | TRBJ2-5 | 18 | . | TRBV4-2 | TGTGCCAGCAGCCAAGGCCGCGCGGGACTAGCGGGGGGGGAGACCCAGTACTTC | CASSQGRAGLAGGETQYF
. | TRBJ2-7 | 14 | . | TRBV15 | TGTGCCACCAGCAGAGATCCCAGCGCTATTCTTAAGTCGTTC | CATSRDPSAILKSF
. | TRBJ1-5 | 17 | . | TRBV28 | TGTGCCAGCAGTTCGGCGGAAAGTATAGGTCGCAATCAGCCCCAGCATTTT | CASSSAESIGRNQPQHF
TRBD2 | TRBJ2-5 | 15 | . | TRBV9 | TGTGCCAGCAGCCCGGGACTAGCGGGGAAGGAGACCCAGTACTTC | CASSPGLAGKETQYF
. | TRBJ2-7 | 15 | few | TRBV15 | TGTGCCACCAGTTCCGGGGAGGATACCTCCTACGAGCAGTACTTC | CATSSGEDTSYEQYF
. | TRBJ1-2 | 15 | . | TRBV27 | TGTGCCAGCAGTTCCGGATCGCGGGCCCTTGATGGCTACACCTTC | CASSSGSRALDGYTF
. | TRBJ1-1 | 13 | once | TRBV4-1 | TGCGCCAGCAGCCAAGATCAGGAGGATGAAGCTTTCTTT | CASSQDQEDEAFF
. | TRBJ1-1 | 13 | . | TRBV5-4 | TGTGCCAGCAGCTTGGAACAGAACACTGAAGCTTTCTTT | CASSLEQNTEAFF
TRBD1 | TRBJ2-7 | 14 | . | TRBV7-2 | TGTGCCAGCAGCTTAGCGGGACAGATATACGAGCAGTACTTC | CASSLAGQIYEQYF
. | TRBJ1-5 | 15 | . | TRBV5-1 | TGCGCCAGCAGCTTACAGATTTATAGCAATCAGCCCCAGCATTTT | CASSLQIYSNQPQHF
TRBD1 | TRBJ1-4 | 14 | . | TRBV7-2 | TGTGCCAGCAGCCCGTGGGACAGGGGTGAAAAACTGTTTTTT | CASSPWDRGEKLFF
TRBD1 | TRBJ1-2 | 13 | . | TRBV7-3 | TGTGCCAGCAGCTTAACCGGACAGGCTGGCTACACCTTC | CASSLTGQAGYTF
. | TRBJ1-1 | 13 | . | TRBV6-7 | TGTGCCAGCTCGCCGAGTTGGAGCACTGAAGCTTTCTTT | CASSPSWSTEAFF
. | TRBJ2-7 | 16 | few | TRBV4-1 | TGCGCCAGCAGCCAAGATAACCCAGCGCTAGGCTACGAGCAGTACTTC | CASSQDNPALGYEQYF
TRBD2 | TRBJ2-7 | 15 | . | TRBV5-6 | TGTGCCAGCAGCCCCCGACTAGCGGGGGCCTACGAGCAGTACTTC | CASSPRLAGAYEQYF
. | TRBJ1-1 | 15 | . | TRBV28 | TGTGCCAGCAGCAGATATAGCCCCATGAACACTGAAGCTTTCTTT | CASSRYSPMNTEAFF
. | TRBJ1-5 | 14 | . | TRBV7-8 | TGTGCCAGCAGTGCTATGAATAGCAATCAGCCCCAGCATTTT | CASSAMNSNQPQHF
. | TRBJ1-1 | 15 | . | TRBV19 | TGTGCCAGTAGTATGACCGGGATTCCATACACTGAAGCTTTCTTT | CASSMTGIPYTEAFF
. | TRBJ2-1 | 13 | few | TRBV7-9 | TGTGCCAGCAGCCCAATCTCCTACAATGAGCAGTTCTTC | CASSPISYNEQFF
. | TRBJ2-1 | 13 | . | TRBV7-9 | TGTGCCAGCAGCTTAAGATGGGGCGAAGAGCAGTTCTTC | CASSLRWGEEQFF
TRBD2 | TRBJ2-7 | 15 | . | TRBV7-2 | TGTGCCAGCAGCTCCCTAGCGGGGGCTTCCTACGAGCAGTACTTC | CASSSLAGASYEQYF
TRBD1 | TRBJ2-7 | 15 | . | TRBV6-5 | TGTGCCAGCAGCCGGTCCGGGACAGGGGGTTACGAGCAGTACTTC | CASSRSGTGGYEQYF
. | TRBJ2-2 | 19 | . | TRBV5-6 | TGTGCCAGCAGCGGGGTTGGACAGCTCCCTTTTCTGAACACCGGGGAGCTGTTTTTT | CASSGVGQLPFLNTGELFF
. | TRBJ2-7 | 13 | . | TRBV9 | TGTGCCAGCAGCACCGGGATCTCCTACGAGCAGTACTTC | CASSTGISYEQYF
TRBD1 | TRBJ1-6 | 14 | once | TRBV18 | TGTGCCAGCTCCTTACAGGGGGTGGATTCACCCCTCCACTTT | CASSLQGVDSPLHF
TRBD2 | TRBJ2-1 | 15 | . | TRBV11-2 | TGTGCCAGCAGCCATGCGGGGGGGCCTAGAAATGAGCAGTTCTTC | CASSHAGGPRNEQFF
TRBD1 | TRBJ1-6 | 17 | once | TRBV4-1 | TGCGCCAGCAGCCAACTCGGGACAGGGCCCCCTTATTCACCCCTCCACTTT | CASSQLGTGPPYSPLHF
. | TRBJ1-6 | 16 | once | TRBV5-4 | TGTGCCAGCAGCGTAGATTCACGGGTCTATAATTCACCCCTCCACTTT | CASSVDSRVYNSPLHF
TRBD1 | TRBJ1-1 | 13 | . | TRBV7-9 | TGTGCCAGCAGCTCAGCTCCGACAGGGGAGGTTTTCTTT | CASSSAPTGEVFF
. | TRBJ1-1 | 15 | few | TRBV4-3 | TGCGCCAGCAGCCAAGGATATCGGGGGTGGGATGAAGCTTTCTTT | CASSQGYRGWDEAFF
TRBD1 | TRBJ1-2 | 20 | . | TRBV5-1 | TGCGCCAGCAGCTTGGTATTGGGGACAGGGGCCCGACACTACAATTATGGCTACACCTTC | CASSLVLGTGARHYNYGYTF
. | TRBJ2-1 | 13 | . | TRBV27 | TGTGCCAGCAGTCGGACGGACAAAAATGAGCAGTTCTTC | CASSRTDKNEQFF
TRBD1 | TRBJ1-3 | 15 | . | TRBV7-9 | TGTGCCAGCAGCTTCTACGACAGGGGAGGAAACACCATATATTTT | CASSFYDRGGNTIYF
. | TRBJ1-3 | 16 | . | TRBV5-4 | TGTGCCAGCAGCTCAGACAGGCCGAGCTCTGGAAACACCATATATTTT | CASSSDRPSSGNTIYF
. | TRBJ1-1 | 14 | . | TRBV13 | TGTGCCAGCAGCTTAGGAAGGGGCGTAGGTCAAGCTTTCTTT | CASSLGRGVGQAFF
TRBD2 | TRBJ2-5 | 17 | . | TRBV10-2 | TGCGCCAGCAGTGAGCCTAGGGGCGGGGGGGCCTGGGAGACCCAGTACTTC | CASSEPRGGGAWETQYF
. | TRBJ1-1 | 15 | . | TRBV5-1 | TGCGCCAGCAGCTTGGACGGGGTCTTTAACACTGAAGCTTTCTTT | CASSLDGVFNTEAFF
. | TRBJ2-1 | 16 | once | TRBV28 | TGTGCCAGCAGTTTAGTCGTGGGCTATTCCTACAATGAGCAGTTCTTC | CASSLVVGYSYNEQFF
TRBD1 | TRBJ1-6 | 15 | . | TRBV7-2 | TGTGCCAGCAGCTCGACAGGGGCCTTTAATTCACCCCTCCACTTT | CASSSTGAFNSPLHF
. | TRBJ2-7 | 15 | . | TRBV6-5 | TGTGCCAGCAGCCGCACCGGAGCGGGCTCCTACGAGCAGTACTTC | CASSRTGAGSYEQYF
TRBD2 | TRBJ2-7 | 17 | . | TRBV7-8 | TGTGCCAGCAGCTTAGAGGCTAGCGGGGTATCGGCCTACGAGCAGTACTTC | CASSLEASGVSAYEQYF
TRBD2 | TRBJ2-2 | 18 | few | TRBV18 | TGTGCCAGCTCACCACGATCGGCAGCGGGGTTCCACACCGGGGAGCTGTTTTTT | CASSPRSAAGFHTGELFF
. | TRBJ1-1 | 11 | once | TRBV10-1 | TGCGCCAGCAGTCGGGACACTGAAGCTTTCTTT | CASSRDTEAFF
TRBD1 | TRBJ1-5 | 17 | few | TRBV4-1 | TGCGCCAGCAGCCAAGATCGGACAGGGAGAAGCAATCAGCCCCAGCATTTT | CASSQDRTGRSNQPQHF
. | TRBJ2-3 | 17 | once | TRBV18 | TGTGCCAGCTCACGGGGCCAGCTTGGTGGTATCACAGATACGCAGTATTTT | CASSRGQLGGITDTQYF
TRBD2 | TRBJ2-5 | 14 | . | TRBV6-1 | TGTGCCAGCTCTAGCGGGGGGGCCAGAGAGACCCAGTACTTC | CASSSGGARETQYF
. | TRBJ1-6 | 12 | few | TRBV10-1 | TGCGCCAGCTCCCAGGGGAATTCACCCCTCCACTTT | CASSQGNSPLHF
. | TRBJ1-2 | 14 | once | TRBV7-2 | TGTGCCAGCAGCCCCCCCCCAGTAGGGGATGGCTACACCTTC | CASSPPPVGDGYTF
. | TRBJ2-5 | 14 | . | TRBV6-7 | TGTGCCAGCAGTTACATAGGCGGACAAGAGACCCAGTACTTC | CASSYIGGQETQYF
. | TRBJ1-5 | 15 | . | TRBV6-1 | TGTGCCAGCAGTTCCCAGGCGGGGGCAGGACAGCCCCAGCATTTT | CASSSQAGAGQPQHF